This TCR beta chain was sequenced for a study of blood T cell repertoires in COVID-19 (dated by TCRdb to the early 2020s). About the study as a whole: Samples covering the acute and convalescent phases of COVID-19 were provided by collaborators in the United States, Italy and Spain. Where available, HLA class I and class II types were taken from metadata supplied by the sample provider and were not determined by assay-based typing. Subjects who had been exposed to COVID-19, were actively infected with it, or had recovered from it provided the deeply sampled blood TCRbeta repertoires that made up the dataset. The material from the prospective study consisted of cDNA or gDNA derived from T cells, B-cell-depleted T cells, or PBMCs. The samples were drawn from two sources: the first 160 participants of the ongoing ImmuneRACE study, and 1,000 to 1,500 subjects contributed by 6 global collaborators. A freely available public database, intended as a resource for researchers studying the immune response to SARS-CoV-2, is where the repertoires were released. A de-identified subject ID, COVID-19 status, age in years and sex were almost always included in the sample metadata. What the work shows at the level of the full study, not this receptor alone: The quantity of clinical and demographic metadata differed by source and by participant and was supplied without curation.

The collaborating institutions used their own protocols to collect whole blood in K2EDTA tubes. Collaborator samples were shipped for TCRbeta analysis as frozen whole blood, isolated PBMCs, or DNA extracted from either sample type. TCRbeta CDR3 regions were amplified from genomic DNA using the immunoSEQ Assay, a bias-controlled multiplex PCR. The original methods were these. The number of nucleated cells in each sample was estimated from the amplification of reference gene primers within the assay. To quantify the absolute abundance of each unique TCRbeta CDR3 rearrangement, sequence reads were collapsed and filtered. For each sample, productive Simpson clonality was calculated by taking the square root of Simpson's diversity index across productive rearrangements. TCRdb mirrors the immuneACCESS table, restricted to in-frame sequences. Some clones are absent from its copies; in checked studies, under half trace to an unresolved V gene, and the reason for the others is unknown. D and trimming come from the DNA, and the V and J calls and clone size come from that table. The sample data list about 160,000 clones, and about 93% of these were observed just once. 3.5% to 5% of the sample is in the top ten clones.

Notes on this clone: The antigen it recognizes is unknown. Base qualities are not provided; no much larger clone lies one nucleotide away.

The germline V gene (reference sequence) supplies CDR1 LNHDA and CDR2 SQIVND. From cysteine to phenylalanine, the CDR3 is 16 amino acids long. The kept DNA is CDR3 alone, 48 bases in frame from the first base. The germline V end is reduced by 3 bases and the J end by 6 bases; junction bases left unmatched: 14. The sample was peripheral blood. The chain uses TRBV19 and TRBJ2-7; 7 junctional bases match TRBD2. The TCR originated in a woman in her forties or fifties with acute or convalescent COVID-19. The DNA sequence is as follows: TGTGCCAGTAGTATGGGCGGGAGTTTAAGGGCAGGCGAGCAGTACTTC. Protein translation: CASSMGGSLRAGEQYF.